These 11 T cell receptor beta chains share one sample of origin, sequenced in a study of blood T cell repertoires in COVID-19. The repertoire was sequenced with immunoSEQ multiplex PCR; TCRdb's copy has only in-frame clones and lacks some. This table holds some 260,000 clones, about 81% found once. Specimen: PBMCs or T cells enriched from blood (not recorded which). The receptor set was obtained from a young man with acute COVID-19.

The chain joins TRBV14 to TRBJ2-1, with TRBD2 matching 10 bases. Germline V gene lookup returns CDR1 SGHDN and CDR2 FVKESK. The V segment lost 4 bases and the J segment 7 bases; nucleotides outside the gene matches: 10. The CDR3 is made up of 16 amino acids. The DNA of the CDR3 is TGTGCCAGCAGCCGCAGCTTTCTAGCGGGAGTAAATGAGCAGTTCTTC. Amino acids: CASSRSFLAGVNEQFF.

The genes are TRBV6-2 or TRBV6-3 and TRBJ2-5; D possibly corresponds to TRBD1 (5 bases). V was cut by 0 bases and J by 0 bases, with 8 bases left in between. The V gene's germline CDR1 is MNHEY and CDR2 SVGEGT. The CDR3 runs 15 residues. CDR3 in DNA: TGTGCCAGCAGTTACTCACCCAGGGACCAAGAGACCCAGTACTTC. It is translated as CASSYSPRDQETQYF.

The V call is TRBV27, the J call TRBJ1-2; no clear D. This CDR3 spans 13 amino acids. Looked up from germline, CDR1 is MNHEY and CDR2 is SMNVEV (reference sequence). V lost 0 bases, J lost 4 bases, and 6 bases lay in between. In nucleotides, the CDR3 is TGTGCCAGCAGTTTATCGAGGGTCTATGGCTACACCTTC. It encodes CASSLSRVYGYTF.

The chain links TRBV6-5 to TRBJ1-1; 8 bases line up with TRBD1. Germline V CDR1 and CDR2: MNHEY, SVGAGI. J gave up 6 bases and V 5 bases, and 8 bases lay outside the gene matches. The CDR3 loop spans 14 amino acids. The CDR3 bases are TGTGCCAGCAGTCGTCAGGGGGCCGCCGCTGAAGCTTTCTTT. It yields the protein CASSRQGAAAEAFF.

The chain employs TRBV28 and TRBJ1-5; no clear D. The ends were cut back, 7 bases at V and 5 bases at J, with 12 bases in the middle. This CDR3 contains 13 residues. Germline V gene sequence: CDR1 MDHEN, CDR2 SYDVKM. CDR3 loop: CASNPPGDQPQHF. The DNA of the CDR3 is TGTGCCAGCAATCCCCCAGGCGATCAGCCCCAGCATTTT.

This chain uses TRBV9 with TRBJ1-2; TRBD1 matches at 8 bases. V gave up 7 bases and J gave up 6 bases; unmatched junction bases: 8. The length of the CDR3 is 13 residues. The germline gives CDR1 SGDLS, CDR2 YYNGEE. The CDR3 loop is CASGTGHTDGYTF. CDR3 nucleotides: TGTGCCAGCGGGACAGGACATACAGATGGCTACACCTTC.

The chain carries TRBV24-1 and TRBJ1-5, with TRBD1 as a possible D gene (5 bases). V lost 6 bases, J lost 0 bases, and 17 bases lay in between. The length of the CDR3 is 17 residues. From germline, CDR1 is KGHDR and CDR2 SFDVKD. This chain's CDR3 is CATSPKRGDHSNQPQHF. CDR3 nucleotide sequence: TGTGCCACCAGTCCAAAAAGGGGCGACCATAGCAATCAGCCCCAGCATTTT.

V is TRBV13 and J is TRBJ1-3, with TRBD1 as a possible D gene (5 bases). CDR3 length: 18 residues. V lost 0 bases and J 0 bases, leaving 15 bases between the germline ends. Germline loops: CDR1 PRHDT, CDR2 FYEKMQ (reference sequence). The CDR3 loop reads CASSLGPPGLSSGNTIYF. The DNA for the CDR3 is TGTGCCAGCAGCTTAGGCCCCCCAGGGCTCTCCTCTGGAAACACCATATATTTT. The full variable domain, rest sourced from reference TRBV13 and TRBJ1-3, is AAGVIQSPRHLIKEKRETATLKCYPIPRHDTVYWYQQGPGQDPQFLISFYEKMQSDKGSIPDRFSAQQFSDYHSELNMSSLELGDSALYFCASSLGPPGLSSGNTIYFGEGSWLTVV.

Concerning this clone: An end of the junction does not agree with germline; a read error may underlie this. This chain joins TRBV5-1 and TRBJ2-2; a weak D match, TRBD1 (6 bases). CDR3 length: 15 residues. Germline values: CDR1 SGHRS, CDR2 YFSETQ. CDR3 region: CASSLGGSNTGELFF. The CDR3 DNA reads TGTGCCAGCAGCTTAGGGGGATCTAACACCGGGGAGCTGTTTTTT.

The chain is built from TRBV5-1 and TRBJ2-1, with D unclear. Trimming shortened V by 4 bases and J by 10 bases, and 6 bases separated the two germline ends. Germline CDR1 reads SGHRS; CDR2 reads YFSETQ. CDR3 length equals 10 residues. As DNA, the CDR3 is TGCGCCAGCAGCGGGCAGGAGCAGTTCTTC. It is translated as CASSGQEQFF.

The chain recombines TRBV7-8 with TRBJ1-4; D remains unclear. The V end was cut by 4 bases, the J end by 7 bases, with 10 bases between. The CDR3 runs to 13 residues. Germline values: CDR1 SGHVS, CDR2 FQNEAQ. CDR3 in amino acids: CASSSTRAEKLFF. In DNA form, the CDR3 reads TGTGCCAGCAGCTCGACGAGGGCTGAAAAACTGTTTTTT. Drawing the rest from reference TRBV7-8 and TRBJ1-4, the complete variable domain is GAGVSQSPRYKVAKRGQDVALRCDPISGHVSLFWYQQALGQGPEFLTYFQNEAQLDKSGLPSDRFFAERPEGSVSTLKIQRTQQEDSAVYLCASSSTRAEKLFFGSGTQLSVL.